Listed here are 18 T cell receptor beta chains from one sample, sequenced in a study of human thymus T cells. Sequenced by immunoSEQ multiplex PCR; TCRdb stores in-frame clones only, minus some. Of more than 45,000 clones listed, over 85% were seen once; the top ten hold roughly 5.7%. The sequencing sample was made of blood. The source of these receptors is a boy younger than two with a congenital heart defect but otherwise immunologically healthy.

This chain joins TRBV10-3 and TRBJ2-7; TRBD1 matches at 9 bases. Germline CDR1 and CDR2: ENHRY and SYGVKD. This CDR3 is built from 14 residues. Trimming removed 11 bases from V and 2 bases from J; junction bases left unmatched: 10. CDR3 sequence (DNA): TGTGCCTCCTCAACAGGGGGCGACACCTACGAGCAGTACTTC. This sequence encodes CASSTGGDTYEQYF.

The chain links TRBV20-1 to TRBJ1-2; no definite D call. Germline lookup yields CDR1 DFQATT and CDR2 SNEGSKA (reference sequence). The CDR3 length is 9 residues. V lost 3 bases and J 7 bases, leaving 3 bases between the germline ends. CDR3 sequence reads: CSARGGYTF. CDR3 DNA sequence: TGCAGTGCTAGGGGTGGCTACACCTTC.

The chain carries TRBV7-9 and TRBJ1-2, with TRBD1 matching 7 bases. The germline CDR1 and CDR2 sequences are SEHNR and FQNEAQ (reference sequence). The CDR3 totals 16 residues. V was clipped by 4 bases and J by 4 bases; unmatched bases: 12. This CDR3 reads CASSSTPTGHRYGYTF. In DNA form, the CDR3 reads TGTGCCAGCAGCTCGACTCCGACAGGGCACCGCTATGGCTACACCTTC.

The chain couples TRBV7-2 to TRBJ2-7; D is uncertain. The CDR3 has 15 residues. Germline CDR1 reads SGHTA; CDR2 reads FQGNSA. Trimming cost V 5 bases and J 1 base, with 15 bases left between them. Here the CDR3 reads CASSPLNRKSYEQYF. The DNA for the CDR3 is TGTGCCAGCAGCCCACTTAATAGGAAATCCTACGAGCAGTACTTC.

This sequence joins TRBV4-2 and TRBJ1-5; D gene uncertain. Deletions cut 0 bases from V and 0 bases from J, with 9 bases between. This CDR3 region has 16 residues. Germline V gene lookup returns CDR1 LGHNA and CDR2 YNFKEQ. Here the CDR3 DNA reads TGTGCCAGCAGCCAAGAGGCCGGCTATAGCAATCAGCCCCAGCATTTT. Translation gives CASSQEAGYSNQPQHF.

J is TRBJ2-5 and V is TRBV18; no firm D call. The CDR3 spans 16 residues. Between the trimmed V and J ends, which lost 2 bases and 3 bases, there was a span of 16 bases. Germline V gives CDR1 KGHSH, CDR2 LQKENI. Written as DNA, the CDR3 is TGTGCCAGCTCACCAGGTAGTCGGCTCGAGGAAGAGACCCAGTACTTC. Protein sequence: CASSPGSRLEEETQYF.

The J gene is TRBJ2-1, the V gene TRBV19; D uncertain. Trimming removed 2 bases at V and 3 bases at J, with 5 bases between. CDR1 and CDR2 from the germline V gene are LNHDA and SQIVND (reference sequence). The length of the CDR3 is 13 residues. CDR3 amino acids: CASSINSYNEQFF. CDR3 nucleotides: TGTGCCAGTAGTATAAACAGCTACAATGAGCAGTTCTTC. Together with reference TRBV19 and TRBJ2-1, the CDR3 gives the full variable domain: DGGITQSPKYLFRKEGQNVTLSCEQNLNHDAMYWYRQDPGQGLRLIYYSQIVNDFQKGDIAEGYSVSREKKESFPLTVTSAQKNPTAFYLCASSINSYNEQFFGPGTRLTVL.

The J gene is TRBJ2-7, the V gene TRBV9; D is undetermined. From germline, CDR1 is SGDLS and CDR2 YYNGEE. The CDR3 totals 16 residues. V lost 0 bases and J lost 3, with 16 bases in between. The CDR3 region is CASSVGSPDGYYEQYF. The DNA of the CDR3 is TGTGCCAGCAGCGTAGGATCACCGGACGGTTACTACGAGCAGTACTTC.

The genes are TRBV2 and TRBJ1-2, with 10 bases lining up with TRBD1. The germline gives CDR1 SNHLY, CDR2 FYNNEI. Trimming removed 6 bases from V and 5 bases from J; junction bases left unmatched: 0. The length of the CDR3 is 12 residues. Here the CDR3 reads CASRDRGYGYTF. The CDR3 DNA is TGTGCCAGCAGGGACAGGGGGTATGGCTACACCTTC.

The V call is TRBV2, the J call TRBJ1-3, with D perhaps matching TRBD1 (5 bases). With 6 bases removed from V and 4 bases from J, the gap between germline ends came to 13 bases. Germline V CDR1 and CDR2: SNHLY, FYNNEI. The CDR3 covers 14 residues. The CDR3 loop reads CASRLQAPGNTIYF. The CDR3 DNA sequence: TGTGCCAGCAGATTACAGGCGCCGGGAAACACCATATATTTT.

This clone was seen once. This chain uses TRBV10-2 with TRBJ2-7; 8 bases are shared with TRBD2. Per germline, CDR1 WSHSY and CDR2 SAAADI. The ends lost 3 bases at V and 5 bases at J; junction bases unmatched: 9. The CDR3 has 15 amino acids. CDR3 nucleotides: TGCGCCAGCAGTGAAGGGGTAGCGGGAAACAACGAGCAGTACTTC. Residues: CASSEGVAGNNEQYF.

This clone was observed a single time. The rearrangement links TRBV15 to TRBJ1-1, with a tentative D call TRBD1 (6 bases). Germline V gene data show CDR1 as LNHNV and CDR2 as YYDKDF (reference sequence). V gave up 2 bases and J gave up 6 bases, with 13 bases separating them. The CDR3 totals 14 residues. CDR3 residues: CATSRRREGAEAFF. In DNA form, the CDR3 reads TGTGCCACCAGCAGACGAAGGGAGGGGGCTGAAGCTTTCTTT.

The chain is built from TRBV6-7 and TRBJ2-7; the D gene could be TRBD1 or TRBD2 (6 bases each). TRBV6-7 is identified as an open reading frame with a role that is uncertain. V dropped 2 bases and J dropped 1 base, with 12 bases sitting between them. This CDR3 is 15 amino acids long. CDR3 amino acids: CASSYRRGGSYEQYF. DNA for the CDR3: TGTGCCAGCAGTTACCGCAGGGGAGGATCCTACGAGCAGTACTTC.

V usage is TRBV27 and J usage is TRBJ2-7; D not certain. This CDR3 region has 13 residues. Trimming removed 5 bases from V and 2 bases from J, with 10 bases in between. The germline V gene has CDR1 MNHEY and CDR2 SMNVEV (reference sequence). CDR3 bases: TGTGCCAGCAGTGTTCGGCTCGCCTACGAGCAGTACTTC. Translating it yields CASSVRLAYEQYF.

The CDR3 DNA follows: TGTGCCAGCAGTTCTCCCAACACAGATACGCAGTATTTT. Translated, it gives CASSSPNTDTQYF. The rearrangement uses TRBV7-2 and TRBJ2-3; D uncertain. Germline V gene data show CDR1 as SGHTA and CDR2 as FQGNSA. The CDR3 length is 13 residues. V was pared by 6 bases and J by 2 bases, with 9 bases between. Looking up the rest from reference TRBV7-2 and TRBJ2-3 gives the full variable domain: GAGVSQSPSNKVTEKGKDVELRCDPISGHTALYWYRQSLGQGLEFLIYFQGNSAPDKSGLPSDRFSAERTGGSVSTLTIQRTQQEDSAVYLCASSSPNTDTQYFGPGTRLTVL.

J is TRBJ1-2 and V is TRBV11-2, with D maybe TRBD1 (5 bases). The CDR3 runs to 15 residues. With 7 bases removed from V and 6 bases from J, the gap between germline ends came to 21 bases. Germline-derived CDR1 and CDR2 are SGHAT and FQNNGV. CDR3 sequence (DNA): TGTGCCAGCAAAAAATCGGGGGAAGGAAGGGATGGCTACACCTTC. Its protein product is CASKKSGEGRDGYTF.

V gene TRBV10-3 combines with J gene TRBJ2-7, with D hard to call. CDR3 length equals 13 residues. The V gene lost 4 bases and the J gene lost 0 bases, with 7 bases spanning the gap. Germline CDR1 and CDR2: ENHRY and SYGVKD. CDR3 residues: CAISGVSSYEQYF. The CDR3 DNA sequence: TGTGCCATCAGTGGTGTCAGCTCCTACGAGCAGTACTTC.

CDR3 region: CASSLGAGHNEKLFF. CDR3 nucleotides: TGTGCCAGCAGCTTGGGAGCAGGGCATAATGAAAAACTGTTTTTT. The V gene is TRBV5-6, the J gene TRBJ1-4, with D possibly matching TRBD1 (5 bases). CDR1 SGHDT and CDR2 YYEEEE come from the germline V gene. V lost 0 bases and J lost 4, with 10 bases in between. The CDR3 is 15 amino acids.